This T cell receptor beta chain is from a study of CD8+ T cells in alopecia areata. Study-wide context: Patients in the treated group were given tofacitinib by mouth, 5 to 10 mg twice a day. The tofacitinib course ran for 6 to 18 months and was followed by 6 months off drug. Study observations and caveats: TCRs were shared less clearly across patients than in mice, possibly for HLA-related reasons. On tofacitinib, scalp clonality and expanded CD8+ clones among top 100 fell significantly.

As to this clone: What it binds is unknown.

The treatment was: oral pan-JAK inhibitor, 5-10 mg twice daily. The V and J ends lost 0 bases and 3 bases respectively, with 9 bases between them. The CDR3 is 14 residues long. Germline V gene lookup returns CDR1 LNHDA and CDR2 SQIVND (reference sequence). cDNA serving as the sequencing template came from extracted, reverse transcribed RNA. Generated by immunoSEQ multiplex PCR, the TCRdb table keeps only in-frame clones and is missing some. Of 98,000 or so clones listed, under 70% are singletons. The chain is built from TRBV19 and TRBJ2-7, with a possible D match to TRBD2 (5 bases). The TCR originated in a human donor with alopecia areata. Here the sequenced sample was CD8+ T cells sorted from blood, taken at week 4, from a patient treated with tofacitinib. The CDR3 nucleotides are TGTGCCAGTAGTATAGATCTTGGAGGCTACGAGCAGTACTTC. Translation gives CASSIDLGGYEQYF.